The 3 T cell receptor beta chains below all came from one sample that was sequenced in a study of molecular identifiers for immune sequencing clone quantification. TCRdb itself ran the PCR reads through MiXCR, one entry per CDR3 protein. This table has over 9,000 distinct CDR3 sequences, approximately 15% appearing once. Source material: naive CD8+ T cells from blood, with Jurkat cell RNA spiked in. Described subset: FACS-sorted CD8+CD4-CCR7+CD45RA+ naive T cells. The receptors derive from a human donor in good health. Some libraries in this study had Jurkat cell RNA spiked in.

As concerns this clonotype: The junction differs from germline at one of its ends, possibly a read error. This sequence joins TRBV6-2 or TRBV6-3 and TRBJ2-7; a possible D gene is TRBD2 (7 bases). The CDR3 consists of 13 residues. Germline CDR1 reads MNHEY; CDR2 reads SVGEGT. The CDR3 loop reads CACSLGGLDEQYF. As DNA, the CDR3 is TGTGCCTGCAGTTTGGGGGGGCTCGACGAGCAGTACTTC.

This clonotype occurred once. The chain recombines TRBV27 with TRBJ1-3; tentative D call: TRBD1 (5 bases). This CDR3 is 15 amino acids long. V lost 5 bases and J 0 bases, leaving 11 bases between the germline ends. Germline V lookup: CDR1 MNHEY, CDR2 SMNVEV (reference sequence). CDR3 sequence reads: CASSLDSSSGNTIYF. The CDR3 DNA follows: TGTGCCAGCAGTCTCGACAGTAGCTCTGGAAACACCATATATTTT.

The chain is built from TRBV7-2 and TRBJ2-1; perhaps TRBD2 as D (7 bases). The CDR3 is 18 residues long. Germline loops: CDR1 SGHTA, CDR2 FQGNSA. Trimming shortened V by 8 bases and J by 4 bases, and 27 bases separated the two germline ends. The CDR3 sequence is CASGGGGGLAELYNEQFF. CDR3 bases: TGTGCCAGCGGGGGGGGGGGGGGGCTAGCGGAATTATACAATGAGCAGTTCTTC.